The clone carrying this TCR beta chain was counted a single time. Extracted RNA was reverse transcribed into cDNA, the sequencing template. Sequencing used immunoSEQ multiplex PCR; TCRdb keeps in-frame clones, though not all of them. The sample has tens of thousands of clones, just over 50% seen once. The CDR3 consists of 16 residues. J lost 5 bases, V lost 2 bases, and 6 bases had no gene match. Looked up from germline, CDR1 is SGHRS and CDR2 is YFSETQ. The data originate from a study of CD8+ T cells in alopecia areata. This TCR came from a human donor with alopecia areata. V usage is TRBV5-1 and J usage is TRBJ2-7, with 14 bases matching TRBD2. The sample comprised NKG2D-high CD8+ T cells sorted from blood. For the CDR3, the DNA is TGCGCCAGCAGCTTCAGACTAGCGGGAGGGCCCCACGAGCAGTACTTC. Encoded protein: CASSFRLAGGPHEQYF.